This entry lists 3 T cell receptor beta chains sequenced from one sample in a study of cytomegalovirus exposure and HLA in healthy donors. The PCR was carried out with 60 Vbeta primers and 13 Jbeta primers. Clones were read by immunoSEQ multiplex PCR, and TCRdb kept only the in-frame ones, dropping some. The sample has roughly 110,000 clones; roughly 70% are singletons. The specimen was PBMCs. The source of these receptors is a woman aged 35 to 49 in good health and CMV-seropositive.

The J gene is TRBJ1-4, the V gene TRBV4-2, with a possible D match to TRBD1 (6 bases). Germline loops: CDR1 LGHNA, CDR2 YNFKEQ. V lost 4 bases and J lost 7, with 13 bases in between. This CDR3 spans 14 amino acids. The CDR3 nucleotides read TGTGCCAGCAGCCTTCAGGGGAAGAGTGAAAAACTGTTTTTT. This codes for CASSLQGKSEKLFF.

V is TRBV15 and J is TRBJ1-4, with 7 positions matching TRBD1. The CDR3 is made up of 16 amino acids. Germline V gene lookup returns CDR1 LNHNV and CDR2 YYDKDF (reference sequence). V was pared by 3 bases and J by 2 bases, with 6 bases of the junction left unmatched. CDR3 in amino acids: CATSRSGGKTNEKLFF. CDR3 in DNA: TGTGCCACCAGCAGGTCAGGGGGGAAGACTAATGAAAAACTGTTTTTT.

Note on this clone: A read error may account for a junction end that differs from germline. The CDR3 spells CATSRDPDRRSPLYF. The CDR3 DNA follows: TGTGCCACCAGCAGAGATCCAGACAGACGATCACCCCTCTACTTT. The chain combines TRBV15 with TRBJ1-6, with D tentatively TRBD1 (5 bases). Germline V lookup: CDR1 LNHNV, CDR2 YYDKDF (reference sequence). CDR3 size: 15 residues.